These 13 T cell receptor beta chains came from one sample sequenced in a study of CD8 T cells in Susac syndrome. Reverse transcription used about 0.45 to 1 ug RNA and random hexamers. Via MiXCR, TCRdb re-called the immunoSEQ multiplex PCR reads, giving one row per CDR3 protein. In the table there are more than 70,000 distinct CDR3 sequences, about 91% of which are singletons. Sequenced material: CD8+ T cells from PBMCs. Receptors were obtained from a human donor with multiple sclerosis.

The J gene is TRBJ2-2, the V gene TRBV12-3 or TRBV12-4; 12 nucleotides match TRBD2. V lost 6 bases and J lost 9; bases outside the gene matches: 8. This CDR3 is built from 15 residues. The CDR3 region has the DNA TGTGCCAGCAGCACTAGCGGGAGGTCCCACCGGGAGCTGTTTTTT. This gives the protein CASSTSGRSHRELFF.

The CDR3 coding sequence is TGTGCCTGGAGTGTAGGGGTCGACTATGGCTACACCTTC. Encoded protein: CAWSVGVDYGYTF. This chain joins TRBV30 and TRBJ1-2, with D possibly being TRBD1 (5 bases). The germline gives CDR1 GTSNPN, CDR2 SVGIG (reference sequence). Trimming left V 0 bases short and J 3 bases short, with 8 bases between. The CDR3 is made up of 13 amino acids.

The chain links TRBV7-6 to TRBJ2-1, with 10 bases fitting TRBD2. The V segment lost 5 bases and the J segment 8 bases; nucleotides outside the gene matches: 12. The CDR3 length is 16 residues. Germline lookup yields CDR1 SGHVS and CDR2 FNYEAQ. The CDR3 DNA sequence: TGTGCCAGCAGCGATTCCCCGGGACTAGCGATCGATGAGCAGTTCTTC. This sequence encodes CASSDSPGLAIDEQFF.

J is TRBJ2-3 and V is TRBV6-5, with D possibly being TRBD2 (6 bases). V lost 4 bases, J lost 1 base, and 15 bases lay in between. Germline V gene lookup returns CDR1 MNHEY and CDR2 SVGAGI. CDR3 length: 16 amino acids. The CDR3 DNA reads TGTGCCAGCAGTTTACGGAAGCGGGCCGGCACAGATACGCAGTATTTT. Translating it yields CASSLRKRAGTDTQYF.

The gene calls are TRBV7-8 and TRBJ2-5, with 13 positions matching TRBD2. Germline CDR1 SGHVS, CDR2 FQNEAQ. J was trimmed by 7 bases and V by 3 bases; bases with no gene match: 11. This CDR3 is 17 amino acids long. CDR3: CASSLAFAGLAGLTQYF. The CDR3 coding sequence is TGTGCCAGCAGCTTGGCCTTTGCGGGACTAGCGGGGCTGACCCAGTACTTC.

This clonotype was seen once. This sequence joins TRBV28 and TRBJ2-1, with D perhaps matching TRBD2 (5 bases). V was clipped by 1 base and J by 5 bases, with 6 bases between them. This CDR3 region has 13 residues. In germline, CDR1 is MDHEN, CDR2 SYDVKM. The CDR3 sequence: CASSLSGNNEQFF. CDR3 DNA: TGTGCCAGCAGTTTATCGGGAAACAATGAGCAGTTCTTC.

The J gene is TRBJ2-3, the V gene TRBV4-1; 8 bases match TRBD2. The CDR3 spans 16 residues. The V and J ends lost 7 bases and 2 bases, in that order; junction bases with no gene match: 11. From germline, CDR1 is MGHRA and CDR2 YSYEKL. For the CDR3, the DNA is TGCGCCAGCACCAGGAAGGGCGGGGGGTCCACAGATACGCAGTATTTT. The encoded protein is CASTRKGGGSTDTQYF.

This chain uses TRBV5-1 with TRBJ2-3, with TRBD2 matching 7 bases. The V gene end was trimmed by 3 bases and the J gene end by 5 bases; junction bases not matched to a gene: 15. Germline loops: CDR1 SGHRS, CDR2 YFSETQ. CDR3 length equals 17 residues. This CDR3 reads CASSWAGGAGVGDTQYF. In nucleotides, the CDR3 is TGCGCCAGCAGCTGGGCCGGAGGCGCGGGGGTCGGAGATACGCAGTATTTT.

The CDR3 loop is CASSPGTGVPGELFF. The CDR3 DNA reads TGTGCCAGCAGCCCTGGGACAGGGGTCCCGGGGGAGCTGTTTTTT. V is TRBV5-8 and J is TRBJ2-2; TRBD1 matches at 10 bases. The CDR3 has 15 residues. Germline values: CDR1 SGHTS, CDR2 YDEGEE. J lost 8 bases, V lost 4 bases, and 8 bases had no gene match.

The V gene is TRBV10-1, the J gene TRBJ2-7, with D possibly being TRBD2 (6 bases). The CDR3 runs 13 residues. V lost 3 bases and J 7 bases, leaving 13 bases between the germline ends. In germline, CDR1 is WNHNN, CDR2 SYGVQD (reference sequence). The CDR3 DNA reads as TGCGCCAGCAGTGACGGGGGATCGCGAGAGCAGTACTTC. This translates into CASSDGGSREQYF.

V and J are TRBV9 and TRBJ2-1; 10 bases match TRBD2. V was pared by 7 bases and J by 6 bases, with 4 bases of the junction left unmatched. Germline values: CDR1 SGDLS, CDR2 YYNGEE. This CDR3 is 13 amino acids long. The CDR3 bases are TGTGCCAGCCAATTAGCGGGAGGCAATGAGCAGTTCTTC. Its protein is CASQLAGGNEQFF.

In nucleotides, the CDR3 is TGTGCCAGCACCCATGTCGGGGGGCACCTTAGCACAGATACGCAGTATTTT. Translation gives CASTHVGGHLSTDTQYF. This rearrangement joins TRBV7-8 to TRBJ2-3, with a tentative D call TRBD2 (7 bases). The length of the CDR3 is 17 residues. Germline CDR1 and CDR2: SGHVS and FQNEAQ. Trimming left V 7 bases short and J 0 bases short, with 20 bases between.

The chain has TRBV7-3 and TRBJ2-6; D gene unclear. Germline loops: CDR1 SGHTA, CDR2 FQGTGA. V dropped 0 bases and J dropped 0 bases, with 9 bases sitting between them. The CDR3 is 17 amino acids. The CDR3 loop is CASSLTPLSSGANVLTF. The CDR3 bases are TGTGCCAGCAGCTTAACCCCCCTGAGCTCTGGGGCCAACGTCCTGACTTTC.